Shown below are 10 T cell receptor beta chains from a single sample sequenced in a study of breast tumors, draining lymph nodes, adjacent tissues. Using its own MiXCR run on the multiplex PCR reads, TCRdb lists one record per CDR3 protein. The table records roughly 17,000 distinct CDR3 sequences, approximately 42% of them present only once. The sequencing sample was made of breast tumor tissue. The origin of the receptors is a female donor with breast cancer. Some clones in this sample may be carry-over from other donors' samples.

This clonotype was counted many times. This chain joins TRBV24-1 and TRBJ2-3; TRBD1 is a possible D gene (6 bases). CDR3 length equals 16 residues. Trimming left V 2 bases short and J 0 bases short, with 11 bases between. Germline V gives CDR1 KGHDR, CDR2 SFDVKD. Here the CDR3 DNA reads TGTGCCACCAGTGATTCTTGGACAGCTAGCACAGATACGCAGTATTTT. Protein sequence: CATSDSWTASTDTQYF.

Many counts were recorded for this clonotype. One junction end disagrees with the germline gene, perhaps due to a read error. The chain couples TRBV6-5 to TRBJ2-2, with D unresolved. CDR3 size: 18 residues. Germline CDR1 and CDR2: MNHEY and SVGAGI. The chain's CDR3 is CASSHSAFAWGNTGELFF. CDR3 coding DNA: TGTGCCAGCAGTCACTCGGCCTTCGCGTGGGGTAACACCGGGGAGCTGTTTTTT.

This clonotype showed up just a few times. The chain has TRBV5-4 and TRBJ1-1, with a possible D match to TRBD1 (5 bases). Trimming took 4 bases from V and 0 from J, leaving 7 bases between them. The CDR3 spans 13 residues. CDR1 and CDR2 from the germline V gene are SGHNT and YYREEE (reference sequence). CDR3 sequence reads: CASSMDMNTEAFF. CDR3 sequence (DNA): TGTGCCAGCAGCATGGACATGAACACTGAAGCTTTCTTT.

This clonotype has at least ten counts. The V and J genes are TRBV10-1 and TRBJ2-1; 9 bases match TRBD2. Germline CDR1 WNHNN, CDR2 SYGVQD (reference sequence). V was clipped by 2 bases and J by 7 bases; unmatched bases: 9. This CDR3 is 16 amino acids long. CDR3 DNA sequence: TGCGCCAGCAGTGAGGCGGGAGGGCCCTTCCGGAATGAGCAGTTCTTC. Its translation is CASSEAGGPFRNEQFF.

This clonotype was seen more than once but under ten times. The chain couples TRBV29-1 to TRBJ1-1; TRBD1 matches at 7 bases. From germline, CDR1 is SQVTM and CDR2 ANQGSEA. CDR3 length: 13 residues. V shed 3 bases and J 0 bases; nucleotides not matched to a gene: 1. Here the CDR3 reads CSVDQGVNTEAFF. The DNA of the CDR3 is TGCAGCGTTGATCAGGGGGTGAACACTGAAGCTTTCTTT.

The CDR3 DNA reads TGTGCCAGCAGCTTAGCGTCCGGGACAGGCCCGGGACCCCTCCACTTT. Protein: CASSLASGTGPGPLHF. The chain uses TRBV7-9 and TRBJ1-6, with 8 bases lining up with TRBD1. V lost 0 bases to trimming and J lost 12 bases; unmatched junction nucleotides: 10. Per germline, CDR1 SEHNR and CDR2 FQNEAQ (reference sequence). The CDR3 is 16 amino acids. Full variable domain (remainder filled in from reference TRBV7-9 and TRBJ1-6): DTGVSQNPRHKITKRGQNVTFRCDPISEHNRLYWYRQTLGQGPEFLTYFQNEAQLEKSRLLSDRFSAERPKGSFSTLEIQRTEQGDSAMYLCASSLASGTGPGPLHFGNGTRLTVT.

This clonotype has ten or more counts. V gene TRBV7-6 combines with J gene TRBJ2-5; D is undetermined. V lost 5 bases, J lost 3 bases, and 4 bases lay in between. The length of the CDR3 is 11 residues. Per germline, CDR1 SGHVS and CDR2 FNYEAQ. The CDR3 coding sequence is TGTGCCAGCAGCCCGAAAGAGACCCAGTACTTC. Translation: CASSPKETQYF. The complete variable domain, with remaining parts taken from reference TRBV7-6 and TRBJ2-5, reads GAGVSQSPRYKVTKRGQDVALRCDPISGHVSLYWYRQALGQGPEFLTYFNYEAQQDKSGLPNDRFSAERPEGSISTLTIQRTEQRDSAMYRCASSPKETQYFGPGTRLLVL.

This clonotype came up many times. A much larger clone lies a single base off, so this may be a read error. This chain joins TRBV11-3 and TRBJ2-7; 9 nucleotides agree with TRBD2. The CDR3 covers 13 residues. V was pared by 4 bases and J by 6 bases, with 4 bases of the junction left unmatched. The germline V gene has CDR1 SGHNT and CDR2 YENEEA. This chain's CDR3 is CASSSRTSAEQYF. DNA for the CDR3: TGTGCCAGCAGCTCCCGGACTAGCGCCGAGCAGTACTTC.

This clonotype has a count of ten or more. The CDR3 DNA follows: TGTGCCAGCAGTAGGACAGGCAATAATTCACCCCTCCACTTT. It translates to CASSRTGNNSPLHF. The chain uses TRBV6-1 and TRBJ1-6, with 7 bases that match TRBD1. The CDR3 consists of 14 residues. CDR1 MNHNS and CDR2 SASEGT come from the germline V gene. V lost 5 bases and J lost 5; bases outside the gene matches: 3.

This clonotype occurred many times. The chain carries TRBV19 and TRBJ2-3, with 7 bases fitting TRBD2. Germline-derived CDR1 and CDR2 are LNHDA and SQIVND (reference sequence). V lost 3 bases, J lost 4 bases, and 4 bases stayed unmatched. The CDR3 is made up of 14 amino acids. The CDR3 spells CASSMVGRADTQYF. The CDR3 nucleotides read TGTGCCAGTAGTATGGTGGGGAGGGCAGATACGCAGTATTTT.